The 31 T cell receptor beta chains below come from one sample, sequenced in a study of cytomegalovirus exposure and HLA in healthy donors. Only in-frame clones appear in the TCRdb table, and some are missing; sequencing was by immunoSEQ multiplex PCR. The sample contains approximately 260,000 clones, around 87% of which appear only once. The specimen was PBMCs. The receptors derive from a woman between 25 and 40 years old in good health and CMV-seropositive.

The genes are TRBV27 and TRBJ1-2; D perhaps matches TRBD1 (5 bases). V lost 3 bases and J 5 bases, leaving 10 bases between the germline ends. The V gene's germline CDR1 is MNHEY and CDR2 SMNVEV (reference sequence). There are 13 residues in the CDR3. The CDR3 coding sequence is TGTGCCAGCAGTTTTCGGGGGAGTTATGGCTACACCTTC. It yields the protein CASSFRGSYGYTF.

The rearrangement links TRBV6-5 to TRBJ2-1, with D tentatively TRBD2 (5 bases). The V end lost 4 bases, the J end lost 1 base, and 11 bases lay between the germline ends. The CDR3 has 15 residues. In germline, CDR1 is MNHEY, CDR2 SVGAGI. The CDR3 loop reads CASSLSGPSYNEQFF. CDR3 nucleotide sequence: TGTGCCAGCAGTTTGAGCGGACCTTCCTACAATGAGCAGTTCTTC.

The chain is built from TRBV5-6 and TRBJ1-2; unclear D gene. With 3 bases removed from V and 4 bases from J, the gap between germline ends came to 16 bases. CDR1 and CDR2 from the germline V gene are SGHDT and YYEEEE. The CDR3 extends over 15 amino acids. CDR3: CASSSAGEGPYGYTF. CDR3 nucleotide sequence: TGTGCCAGCAGCTCCGCCGGGGAGGGCCCCTATGGCTACACCTTC.

CDR3 bases: TGCGCCAGCAGCTTGGTGTACACAATACTGTTTTTT. It codes for CASSLVYTILFF. This sequence joins TRBV5-1 and TRBJ1-4; D ambiguous. V was cut by 0 bases and J by 13 bases, with 10 bases left in between. Germline CDR1 is SGHRS and CDR2 is YFSETQ. CDR3 length: 12 amino acids.

The count of this clone is one. This sequence joins TRBV27 and TRBJ2-5; TRBD2 might be the D (7 bases). The CDR3 is 15 residues long. Trimming removed 6 bases from V and 6 bases from J, with 20 bases in between. Germline CDR1 and CDR2: MNHEY and SMNVEV (reference sequence). CDR3 bases: TGTGCCAGCAGAGCCTATGGGGGGGGCCCGCAGACCCAGTACTTC. Protein product: CASRAYGGGPQTQYF.

This clone was observed a few times. The gene calls are TRBV5-6 and TRBJ2-3; maybe TRBD2 (5 bases). Germline CDR1 reads SGHDT; CDR2 reads YYEEEE. CDR3 size: 13 residues. Trimming took 2 bases from V and 6 from J, leaving 10 bases between them. The CDR3 coding sequence is TGTGCCAGCAGCTTAGGACGGAGGGATACGCAGTATTTT. Its translation: CASSLGRRDTQYF.

This clone was observed a few times. The J gene is TRBJ1-1, the V gene TRBV6-5; 7 bases are a match to TRBD1. Germline V gene data show CDR1 as MNHEY and CDR2 as SVGAGI. The J segment lost 9 bases and the V segment lost 10 bases, leaving 17 bases of the junction unmatched. This CDR3 has 14 residues. CDR3 DNA: TGTGCCACCCAACCCGACAGGGATGGAAGGAAAGCTTTCTTT. Translation: CATQPDRDGRKAFF.

V usage is TRBV29-1 and J usage is TRBJ2-1, with 10 bases aligning to TRBD2. V lost 6 bases, J lost 3 bases, and 8 bases stayed unmatched. This CDR3 region has 15 residues. Germline V gives CDR1 SQVTM, CDR2 ANQGSEA. In DNA, the CDR3 is TGCAGCGTGCTCCCCCTAGCGGGAGTCTACAATGAGCAGTTCTTC. Its translation is CSVLPLAGVYNEQFF.

The rearrangement uses TRBV10-1 and TRBJ1-1, with unresolved D. Per the germline V gene, CDR1 is WNHNN and CDR2 is SYGVQD (reference sequence). Trimming removed 4 bases from V and 1 base from J, with 16 bases in between. This CDR3 spans 16 amino acids. CDR3: CASSALQLHGNTEAFF. CDR3 DNA: TGCGCCAGCAGTGCCTTACAACTACATGGGAACACTGAAGCTTTCTTT.

This clone has just a few counts. This chain joins TRBV11-3 and TRBJ2-7; TRBD1 matches at 9 bases. V was pared by 2 bases and J by 6 bases, with 8 bases of the junction left unmatched. Germline CDR1 SGHNT, CDR2 YENEEA. CDR3 length: 15 residues. The CDR3 coding sequence is TGTGCCAGCAGCTTACGACAGGGGGTTTATAGCGAGCAGTACTTC. This sequence encodes CASSLRQGVYSEQYF.

The rearrangement joins TRBV6-5 to TRBJ1-5; 7 bases are a match to TRBD1. V trimming: 0 bases; J trimming: 6 bases; junction bases outside the gene matches: 2. Germline V lookup: CDR1 MNHEY, CDR2 SVGAGI. CDR3 length: 14 residues. The CDR3 spells CASSYSGDSQPQHF. The CDR3 DNA reads TGTGCCAGCAGTTACTCGGGGGACAGTCAGCCCCAGCATTTT.

The chain employs TRBV6-1 and TRBJ2-5, with 8 bases that match TRBD2. V dropped 8 bases and J dropped 1; count of bases not matched to a gene: 3. CDR1 is MNHNS and CDR2 is SASEGT in the germline V gene. The CDR3 runs 13 residues. For the CDR3, the DNA is TGTGCCAGCGTACTAGCGGCCCAAGAGACCCAGTACTTC. Its protein is CASVLAAQETQYF.

The chain employs TRBV28 and TRBJ1-1; D is unresolved. The CDR3 is 13 residues long. Germline V lookup: CDR1 MDHEN, CDR2 SYDVKM. Trimming removed 6 bases from V and 9 bases from J, with 17 bases in between. The CDR3 sequence is CASRMTGRTQAFF. Written as DNA, the CDR3 is TGTGCCAGCAGGATGACCGGGAGAACACAAGCTTTCTTT.

The chain joins TRBV5-1 to TRBJ2-7; possible D gene TRBD2, 6 bases. Trimming shortened V by 2 bases and J by 2 bases, and 11 bases separated the two germline ends. The CDR3 is 14 amino acids. CDR1 is SGHRS, CDR2 YFSETQ, per germline. The CDR3 sequence: CASSLEGTPYEQYF. CDR3 nucleotide sequence: TGCGCCAGCAGCTTAGAAGGGACTCCCTACGAGCAGTACTTC.

This chain uses TRBV5-1 with TRBJ2-5; 9 bases fit TRBD1. Trimming removed 3 bases from V and 2 bases from J; junction bases left unmatched: 5. The CDR3 runs 15 residues. CDR1 and CDR2 (germline): SGHRS, YFSETQ. CDR3 in amino acids: CASSWGDRGQETQYF. The DNA of the CDR3 is TGCGCCAGCAGCTGGGGAGACAGGGGGCAAGAGACCCAGTACTTC.

This chain joins TRBV9 and TRBJ2-5; TRBD2 matches at 10 bases. The CDR3 runs to 17 residues. V was pared by 3 bases and J by 3 bases, with 11 bases of the junction left unmatched. The germline gives CDR1 SGDLS, CDR2 YYNGEE. The CDR3 DNA follows: TGTGCCAGCAGCGCTGGACTAGCGGAGTACACGGAAGAGACCCAGTACTTC. This gives the protein CASSAGLAEYTEETQYF.

As for this clone: Additional DNA sequences in this sample encode the identical CDR3. V and J are TRBV5-1 and TRBJ2-3, with D perhaps matching TRBD2 (5 bases). Germline V gene lookup returns CDR1 SGHRS and CDR2 YFSETQ. CDR3 length: 14 residues. Trimming took off 0 bases at V and 0 bases at J, with 5 bases between the two ends. The CDR3 here is CASSLGGSTDTQYF. The CDR3 DNA is TGCGCCAGCAGCTTGGGCGGGAGCACAGATACGCAGTATTTT.

The V gene is TRBV5-1, the J gene TRBJ2-7, with TRBD1 identical over 7 bases. CDR1 is SGHRS and CDR2 is YFSETQ in the germline V gene. This CDR3 has 14 amino acids. Unmatched junction bases numbered 1, after V lost 0 bases and J lost 1 base. The CDR3 region has the DNA TGCGCCAGCAGCTTGGGGGACAGATCCTACGAGCAGTACTTC. Translating gives CASSLGDRSYEQYF.

This clone was found a few times. The chain combines TRBV19 with TRBJ2-2, with a weak D call TRBD1 (5 bases). This CDR3 is built from 15 residues. Trimming cost V 3 bases and J 1 base, with 9 bases left between them. In germline, CDR1 is LNHDA, CDR2 SQIVND (reference sequence). The CDR3 spells CASSIRAQNTGELFF. The CDR3, as DNA: TGTGCCAGTAGTATCAGGGCCCAGAACACCGGGGAGCTGTTTTTT.

This clone was detected only a few times. This chain uses TRBV5-1 with TRBJ2-2, with D perhaps TRBD1 (6 bases). The germline V gene has CDR1 SGHRS and CDR2 YFSETQ. Trimming took 4 bases from V and 7 from J, leaving 11 bases between them. There are 13 residues in the CDR3. CDR3 region: CASSEQGHGELFF. In DNA form, the CDR3 reads TGCGCCAGCAGCGAACAGGGCCACGGGGAGCTGTTTTTT.

The rearrangement joins TRBV5-6 to TRBJ2-1; TRBD2 matches at 12 bases. The germline gives CDR1 SGHDT, CDR2 YYEEEE. The CDR3 contains 13 residues. Trimming removed 6 bases from V and 6 bases from J; junction bases left unmatched: 1. CDR3 DNA sequence: TGTGCCAGCACGACTAGCGGGGGCAATGAGCAGTTCTTC. Protein product: CASTTSGGNEQFF.

This rearrangement joins TRBV7-8 to TRBJ2-3, with D perhaps TRBD2 (5 bases). Trimming pared 5 bases from V and 1 base from J, leaving 13 bases between. CDR3 length: 15 amino acids. Germline V gene data show CDR1 as SGHVS and CDR2 as FQNEAQ. The CDR3 spells CASSPARARTDTQYF. Here the CDR3 DNA reads TGTGCCAGCAGCCCGGCGAGGGCCCGCACAGATACGCAGTATTTT. Supplemented by reference TRBV7-8 and TRBJ2-3, the full variable domain reads GAGVSQSPRYKVAKRGQDVALRCDPISGHVSLFWYQQALGQGPEFLTYFQNEAQLDKSGLPSDRFFAERPEGSVSTLKIQRTQQEDSAVYLCASSPARARTDTQYFGPGTRLTVL.

The rearrangement links TRBV7-9 to TRBJ1-3; 7 bases align to TRBD1. Germline V gene data show CDR1 as SEHNR and CDR2 as FQNEAQ (reference sequence). J gave up 4 bases and V 5 bases, and 8 bases lay outside the gene matches. The CDR3 covers 15 residues. The CDR3 is CASSNPGQFGNTIYF. The DNA for the CDR3 is TGTGCCAGCAGCAACCCGGGACAGTTCGGAAACACCATATATTTT.

The CDR3 here is CASSTLTGVDSEAFF. CDR3 DNA sequence: TGTGCCAGTAGTACTTTGACAGGGGTGGACTCTGAAGCTTTCTTT. This sequence joins TRBV19 and TRBJ1-1; TRBD1 aligns across 8 bases. V lost 4 bases and J lost 6; bases outside the gene matches: 10. There are 15 residues in the CDR3. Germline CDR1 is LNHDA and CDR2 is SQIVND (reference sequence). The entire variable domain, with the rest obtained from reference TRBV19 and TRBJ1-1, is as follows: DGGITQSPKYLFRKEGQNVTLSCEQNLNHDAMYWYRQDPGQGLRLIYYSQIVNDFQKGDIAEGYSVSREKKESFPLTVTSAQKNPTAFYLCASSTLTGVDSEAFFGQGTRLTVV.

The CDR3 coding sequence is TGTGCCAGCAGCCCAACTAGCGGGGTTTATGAGCAGTTCTTC. Protein product: CASSPTSGVYEQFF. This sequence joins TRBV13 and TRBJ2-1; TRBD2 matches 10 bases. Per the germline V gene, CDR1 is PRHDT and CDR2 is FYEKMQ (reference sequence). The trim removed 5 bases at V and 8 bases at J, leaving 6 bases unmatched. This CDR3 has 14 residues.

The chain couples TRBV5-1 to TRBJ2-5, with 12 bases fitting TRBD2. Germline V CDR1 and CDR2: SGHRS, YFSETQ. The CDR3 runs to 17 residues. Trimming took 3 bases from V and 2 from J; bases not matched to a gene: 8. CDR3 region: CASSSNLAGGPQETQYF. The CDR3 nucleotides read TGCGCCAGCAGCTCAAATCTAGCGGGAGGGCCGCAAGAGACCCAGTACTTC. The variable domain in full, completed from reference TRBV5-1 and TRBJ2-5, reads KAGVTQTPRYLIKTRGQQVTLSCSPISGHRSVSWYQQTPGQGLQFLFEYFSETQRNKGNFPGRFSGRQFSNSRSEMNVSTLELGDSALYLCASSSNLAGGPQETQYFGPGTRLLVL.

This chain joins TRBV5-6 and TRBJ2-7; 9 bases line up with TRBD1. With 4 bases clipped from V and 5 bases from J, the junction kept 7 bases outside the gene matches. This CDR3 contains 14 residues. Germline loops: CDR1 SGHDT, CDR2 YYEEEE. CDR3: CASSRTGTGNEQYF. In DNA, the CDR3 is TGTGCCAGCAGCCGAACCGGGACAGGGAACGAGCAGTACTTC.

The chain couples TRBV28 to TRBJ1-2; 10 positions match TRBD1. This CDR3 comprises 18 residues. Germline values: CDR1 MDHEN, CDR2 SYDVKM. V gave up 4 bases and J gave up 4 bases; unmatched junction bases: 15. CDR3 nucleotides: TGTGCCAGCAGTTCAACACTTGGACAGGGGGTTATCCTCTATGGCTACACCTTC. Translation gives CASSSTLGQGVILYGYTF.

The sample holds one count of this clone. CDR3 sequence reads: CASSNRSQYF. DNA of the CDR3: TGTGCCAGCAGCAACCGGTCCCAGTACTTC. The chain recombines TRBV21-1 with TRBJ2-5; the D segment call TRBD2 is taken from the table without a DNA check. TRBV21-1 is given as a pseudogene. The CDR3 sequence is 10 residues long.

The chain combines TRBV5-3 with TRBJ2-7; tentative D call: TRBD2 (5 bases). TRBV5-3 is labeled an ORF, and its function is uncertain. The CDR3 extends over 12 amino acids. V was cut by 2 bases and J by 6 bases, with 9 bases left in between. CDR3 amino acids: CARSFRDAEQYF. The CDR3 DNA reads TGTGCCAGAAGCTTCCGGGATGCCGAGCAGTACTTC.

The rearrangement links TRBV4-1 to TRBJ2-5; the D gene is possibly TRBD2 (5 bases). V was cut by 0 bases and J by 4 bases, with 18 bases left in between. The CDR3 runs to 17 residues. Per the germline V gene, CDR1 is MGHRA and CDR2 is YSYEKL. The CDR3 DNA follows: TGCGCCAGCAGCCAAGATTTCCTCGCGGGCGTGAGAGAGACCCAGTACTTC. This sequence encodes CASSQDFLAGVRETQYF.